The present T cell receptor beta chain was sequenced within a study of identical twins. Via MiXCR, TCRdb re-called the 5' RACE reads, giving one row per CDR3 protein. The sample has some 760,000 distinct CDR3 sequences, about 20% seen once. The CDR3 is 16 residues long. The junction had 9 bases not matched to a gene; V was cut back by 4 bases and J by 5 bases. Germline assignment: CDR1 SEHNR and CDR2 FQNEAQ (reference sequence). The sample holds a few counts of this clonotype. The sample was also reused in another study, on T cells expressing NK-cell markers.

The sequence was collected from a young woman in good health. Material: PBMCs. The chain joins TRBV7-9 to TRBJ2-5; TRBD2 matches at 11 bases. CDR3 nucleotide sequence: TGTGCCAGCAGCTCCACGTACCCTAGCGGGAGGGAGACCCAGTACTTC. It yields the protein CASSSTYPSGRETQYF.